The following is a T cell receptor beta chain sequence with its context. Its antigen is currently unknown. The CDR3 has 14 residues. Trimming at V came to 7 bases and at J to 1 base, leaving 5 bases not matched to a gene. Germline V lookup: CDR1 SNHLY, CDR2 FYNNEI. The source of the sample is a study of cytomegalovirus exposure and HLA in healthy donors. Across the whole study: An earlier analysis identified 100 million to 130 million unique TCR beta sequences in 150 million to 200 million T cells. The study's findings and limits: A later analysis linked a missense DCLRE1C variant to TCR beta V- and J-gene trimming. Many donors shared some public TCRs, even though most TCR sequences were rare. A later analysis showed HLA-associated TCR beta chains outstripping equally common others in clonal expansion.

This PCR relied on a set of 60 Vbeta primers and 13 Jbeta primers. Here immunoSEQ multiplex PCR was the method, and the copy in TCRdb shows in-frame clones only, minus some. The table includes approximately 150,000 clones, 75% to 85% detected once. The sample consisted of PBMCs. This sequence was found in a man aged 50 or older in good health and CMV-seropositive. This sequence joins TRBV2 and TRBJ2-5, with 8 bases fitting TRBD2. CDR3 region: CASTYTSGQETQYF. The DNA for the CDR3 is TGTGCCAGCACCTATACTAGCGGCCAAGAGACCCAGTACTTC. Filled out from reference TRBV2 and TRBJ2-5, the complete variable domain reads EPEVTQTPSHQVTQMGQEVILRCVPISNHLYFYWYRQILGQKVEFLVSFYNNEISEKSEIFDDQFSVERPDGSNFTLKIRSTKLEDSAMYFCASTYTSGQETQYFGPGTRLLVL.